This T cell receptor (beta chain) derives from a study of blood T cell repertoires in COVID-19. Under the authors' procedure: Amplification from reference gene primers served as the basis for estimated nucleated cell counts. The repertoire was sequenced with immunoSEQ multiplex PCR; TCRdb's copy has only in-frame clones and lacks some. V, J and clone size reflect that table, while D and trimming were determined from the DNA. The table lists approximately 670,000 clones, 90% of them singletons. The CDR3 has 12 residues. V was trimmed by 2 bases and J by 7 bases, leaving 8 bases between them. Germline loops: CDR1 MNHEY, CDR2 SVGAGI.

What was sequenced was peripheral blood. The chain couples TRBV6-5 to TRBJ1-1; D not resolved. The clonotype comes from a woman aged 18-29 years with acute or convalescent COVID-19. For the CDR3, the DNA is TGTGCCAGCAGTTACAGGACTGGTGAAGCTTTCTTT. Amino acid sequence: CASSYRTGEAFF.